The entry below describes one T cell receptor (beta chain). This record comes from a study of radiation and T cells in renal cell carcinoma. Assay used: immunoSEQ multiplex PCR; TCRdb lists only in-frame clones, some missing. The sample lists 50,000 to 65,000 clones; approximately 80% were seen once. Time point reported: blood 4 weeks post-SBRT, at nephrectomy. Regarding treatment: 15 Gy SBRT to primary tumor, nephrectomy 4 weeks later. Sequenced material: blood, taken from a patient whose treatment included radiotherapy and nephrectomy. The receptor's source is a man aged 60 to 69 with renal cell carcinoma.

The CDR3 sequence is CASSFDSEGYTF. The CDR3 DNA follows: TGTGCCAGCAGTTTCGACAGTGAGGGCTACACCTTC. The chain combines TRBV2 with TRBJ1-2, with D maybe TRBD1 (5 bases). CDR1 is SNHLY and CDR2 is FYNNEI in the germline V gene. The germline V and J ends were trimmed by 5 bases and 8 bases, with 12 bases remaining between them. The CDR3 is 12 residues long.